This T cell receptor beta chain was recorded in a study of blood T cell repertoires in COVID-19. Study context: Samples came from the United States, Italy and Spain, spanning acute and convalescent COVID-19.

CDR3 length equals 13 residues. In germline, CDR1 is KGHSH, CDR2 LQKENI. Trimming pared 3 bases from V and 3 bases from J, leaving 9 bases between. Repertoires were generated with immunoSEQ multiplex PCR, while TCRdb's copy carries only in-frame clones and drops some. Among approximately 120,000 clones listed, roughly 76% were seen once. The chain joins TRBV18 to TRBJ2-7; tentatively, D is TRBD1 (5 bases). This TCR came from a human donor in a cohort sampled during active COVID-19. The sequencing input was peripheral blood. The CDR3 here is CASSPTAYYEQYF. DNA of the CDR3: TGTGCCAGCTCACCGACAGCCTACTACGAGCAGTACTTC. Looking up the rest from reference TRBV18 and TRBJ2-7 gives the full variable domain: NAGVMQNPRHLVRRRGQEARLRCSPMKGHSHVYWYRQLPEEGLKFMVYLQKENIIDESGMPKERFSAEFPKEGPSILRIQQVVRGDSAAYFCASSPTAYYEQYFGPGTRLTVT.